The rows below give T cell receptor beta chains drawn from one sample of a study of T cell repertoires in cytomegalovirus infection. Using its own MiXCR run on the reads, TCRdb lists one record per CDR3 protein. The data hold 500,000 to 600,000 distinct CDR3 sequences, with approximately 17% observed a single time. Sequences were obtained from CD8+ T cells from PBMCs. Source of these receptors: a human donor in good health (CMV status not recorded). Some clones in this sample may be carry-over from other donors' samples. The CDR3 runs from the conserved cysteine through the conserved F or W. Fields, in order: D gene, J gene, clone size, V gene, CDR3 DNA, CDR3 protein. D genes are given only for firm matches. The size entry is marked missing in some rows and otherwise reads once, few, many or a size class.

D: TRBD1
J: TRBJ2-5
size: many
V: TRBV4-1
DNA: TGCGCCAGCAGCCAAGATGAAGACAGGGGCCAAGAGACCCAGTACTTC
CDR3: CASSQDEDRGQETQYF

D: TRBD2
J: TRBJ2-7
size: many
V: TRBV7-6
DNA: TGTGCCAGCAGCTCCAGAGGGACTAGCGGGAGAGGCGAGCAGTACTTC
CDR3: CASSSRGTSGRGEQYF

D: -
J: TRBJ1-6
size: many
V: TRBV12-3/TRBV12-4
DNA: TGTGCCAGCAGCAAAAGACAGGCCTCCTATAATTCACCCCTCCACTTT
CDR3: CASSKRQASYNSPLHF

D: TRBD2
J: TRBJ2-1
size: few
V: TRBV5-5
DNA: TGTGCCAGCAGCTTGGGGGGGACTAGCGGGAGGGCAAGGTCCTACAATGAGCAGTTCTTC
CDR3: CASSLGGTSGRARSYNEQFF

D: TRBD1
J: TRBJ1-2
size: few
V: TRBV6-6
DNA: TGTGCCAGCAGTTGGACAGGAACTAACTATGGCTACACCTTC
CDR3: CASSWTGTNYGYTF

D: -
J: TRBJ1-6
size: -
V: TRBV3-1
DNA: TGTGCCAGCAGCCAAGATCGATTCGTAGAGACCTATAATTCACCCCTCCACTTT
CDR3: CASSQDRFVETYNSPLHF

D: -
J: TRBJ1-2
size: many
V: TRBV11-2
DNA: TGTGCCAGCAGCTTAGATCGAAGGAGGAACTATGGCTACACCTTC
CDR3: CASSLDRRRNYGYTF

D: -
J: TRBJ1-6
size: -
V: TRBV27
DNA: TGTGCCAGCAGGGACCGGGGGGGGGCGGTTAATTCACCCCTCCACTTT
CDR3: CASRDRGGAVNSPLHF

D: -
J: TRBJ1-5
size: -
V: TRBV6-2/TRBV6-3
DNA: TGTGCCAGCAGTCCCCTAGGCCTCGGGAGGAGAAGCAATCAGCCCCAGCATTTT
CDR3: CASSPLGLGRRSNQPQHF

D: -
J: TRBJ1-2
size: many
V: TRBV27
DNA: TGTGCCAGCAGTTTACGGGGGAACTATGGCTACACCTTC
CDR3: CASSLRGNYGYTF

D: TRBD1
J: TRBJ1-2
size: -
V: TRBV28
DNA: TGTGCCAGCCTAGGCAGGGGGCTAACGTGGGGCTACACCTTC
CDR3: CASLGRGLTWGYTF

D: TRBD2
J: TRBJ2-1
size: few
V: TRBV6-5
DNA: TGTGCCAGCAGTGGGACTAGTCTCCACAATGAGCAGTTCTTC
CDR3: CASSGTSLHNEQFF

D: -
J: TRBJ1-1
size: few
V: TRBV27
DNA: TGTGCCAGCAGTTTATCCAGGGTAGGAACTGAAGCTTTCTTT
CDR3: CASSLSRVGTEAFF

D: -
J: TRBJ1-5
size: few
V: TRBV2
DNA: TGTGCCAGCAGCTACCGGGACCGTAGCAATCAGCCCCAGCATTTT
CDR3: CASSYRDRSNQPQHF

D: -
J: TRBJ2-7
size: many
V: TRBV11-2
DNA: TGTGCCAGCAGCTTAGAGGGCTGGGGCTACGAGCAGTACTTC
CDR3: CASSLEGWGYEQYF

D: -
J: TRBJ1-5
size: many
V: TRBV28
DNA: TGTGCCAGCAGTTTATTGGCAGAGGTTAGCAATCAGCCCCAGCATTTT
CDR3: CASSLLAEVSNQPQHF

D: -
J: TRBJ2-7
size: few
V: TRBV19
DNA: TGTGCCAGTAGTATTACGGTCGCAAAAGGATACGAGCAGTACTTC
CDR3: CASSITVAKGYEQYF

D: -
J: TRBJ1-5
size: once
V: TRBV2
DNA: TGTGCCAGCAGTGTTAGACTGGGACAGCCCCAGCATTTT
CDR3: CASSVRLGQPQHF

D: -
J: TRBJ2-3
size: many
V: TRBV11-2
DNA: TGTGCCAGCAGCTTAGCGCGTACCTCTAGCACAGATACGCAGTATTTT
CDR3: CASSLARTSSTDTQYF

D: TRBD2
J: TRBJ2-5
size: many
V: TRBV20-1
DNA: TGCAGTGCTAGAGATGCCTCCGGGACTAAGCGAGGGGAGACCCAGTACTTC
CDR3: CSARDASGTKRGETQYF

D: TRBD1
J: TRBJ2-1
size: many
V: TRBV7-8
DNA: TGTGCCAGCAGTTTAGGGGACAGCTCCTACAATGAGCAGTTCTTC
CDR3: CASSLGDSSYNEQFF

D: TRBD1
J: TRBJ2-4
size: -
V: TRBV19
DNA: TGTGCCAGTAGTAGGGGACAGGGGTACGACAAAAACATTCAGTACTTC
CDR3: CASSRGQGYDKNIQYF

D: -
J: TRBJ1-2
size: -
V: TRBV9
DNA: TGTGCCAGCAGCGTAGGCCAGTCCAGTAACTATGGCTACACCTTC
CDR3: CASSVGQSSNYGYTF

D: -
J: TRBJ2-2
size: few
V: TRBV14
DNA: TGTGCCAGCAGCCTTAGGCCGGGAAGCACCGGGGAGCTGTTTTTT
CDR3: CASSLRPGSTGELFF

D: TRBD2
J: TRBJ2-3
size: -
V: TRBV27
DNA: TGTGCCAGCAGTTTTCAGACTAGCCGAACAGATACGCAGTATTTT
CDR3: CASSFQTSRTDTQYF

D: TRBD1
J: TRBJ1-2
size: many
V: TRBV2
DNA: TGTGCCAGCAGAGGGGACAGGGGGCGCGGAAATGGCTACACCTTC
CDR3: CASRGDRGRGNGYTF

D: TRBD2
J: TRBJ2-2
size: -
V: TRBV11-2
DNA: TGTGCCAGCAGCTCCACTCTAGCGGGGGGCCCCATCGGGGAGCTGTTTTTT
CDR3: CASSSTLAGGPIGELFF

D: -
J: TRBJ2-7
size: many
V: TRBV7-9
DNA: TGTGCCAGCAGCTTAGCTAAGCGCGAGCAGTACTTC
CDR3: CASSLAKREQYF

D: TRBD1
J: TRBJ2-7
size: few
V: TRBV27
DNA: TGTGCCAGCAGTTTCGTTTCGAGACAGGGGGCGAGCGAGCAGTACTTC
CDR3: CASSFVSRQGASEQYF

D: -
J: TRBJ1-3
size: many
V: TRBV4-1
DNA: TGCGCCAGCAGCACACCCCAACGGGACGGCGGAAACACCATATATTTT
CDR3: CASSTPQRDGGNTIYF

D: -
J: TRBJ2-1
size: few
V: TRBV5-4
DNA: TGTGCCAGCAGCCCCTTGGACAGTTCCTACAATGAGCAGTTCTTC
CDR3: CASSPLDSSYNEQFF

D: -
J: TRBJ2-5
size: few
V: TRBV27
DNA: TGTGCCAGCCACGAGGGTTTAACGCGAACCCAGTACTTC
CDR3: CASHEGLTRTQYF

D: -
J: TRBJ1-4
size: -
V: TRBV4-1
DNA: TGCGCCAGCAGCCAACATGGAGAAAAACTGTTTTTT
CDR3: CASSQHGEKLFF

D: -
J: TRBJ2-2
size: few
V: TRBV29-1
DNA: TGCAGCGTTGTGGAGGACGGGGAGCTGTTTTTT
CDR3: CSVVEDGELFF

D: -
J: TRBJ1-2
size: many
V: TRBV7-9
DNA: TGTGCCATCCTGGACGGCTACTATGGCTACACCTTC
CDR3: CAILDGYYGYTF

D: TRBD1
J: TRBJ2-7
size: many
V: TRBV3-1
DNA: TGTGCCAGCAGGGGATCGACAGGGGTCTCCTACGAGCAGTACTTC
CDR3: CASRGSTGVSYEQYF

D: -
J: TRBJ2-3
size: many
V: TRBV7-8
DNA: TGTGCCAGCAGTAGCTTGGTCCTAAGCACAGATACGCAGTATTTT
CDR3: CASSSLVLSTDTQYF

D: -
J: TRBJ1-1
size: many
V: TRBV7-2
DNA: TGTGCCAGCAGCTTAGGTCCGGTGACGAACACTGAAGCTTTCTTT
CDR3: CASSLGPVTNTEAFF

D: TRBD2
J: TRBJ2-5
size: few
V: TRBV11-2
DNA: TGTGCCAGCAGCTTACTAGCGGGAGAGTTAGAGACCCAGTACTTC
CDR3: CASSLLAGELETQYF

D: -
J: TRBJ1-5
size: many
V: TRBV28
DNA: TGTGCCACTCGGACCCCCCGAGAGACGAGCAATCAGCCCCAGCATTTT
CDR3: CATRTPRETSNQPQHF

D: TRBD2
J: TRBJ2-1
size: many
V: TRBV27
DNA: TGTGCCAGCAGTTTATCCCTTAGCGGGTACGCCTACAATGAGCAGTTCTTC
CDR3: CASSLSLSGYAYNEQFF

D: -
J: TRBJ1-5
size: many
V: TRBV28
DNA: TGTGCCAGCAGCATCGGCCCCTCTAGCAATCAGCCCCAGCATTTT
CDR3: CASSIGPSSNQPQHF

D: TRBD1
J: TRBJ1-5
size: few
V: TRBV6-2/TRBV6-3
DNA: TGTGCCAGCGTTGGAAAGGGGGCCCTCGGAAGCAATCAGCCCCAGCATTTT
CDR3: CASVGKGALGSNQPQHF

D: -
J: TRBJ2-7
size: -
V: TRBV5-4
DNA: TGTGCCAGCAGCTTGGGAAGAGGGGACACCAACTCCTACGAGCAGTACTTC
CDR3: CASSLGRGDTNSYEQYF

D: -
J: TRBJ1-4
size: few
V: TRBV9
DNA: TGTGCCAGCAGCTCCCGGTTTGACACCCGGAATGAAAAACTGTTTTTT
CDR3: CASSSRFDTRNEKLFF

D: TRBD2
J: TRBJ2-5
size: many
V: TRBV10-3
DNA: TGTGCCATCAACGGTGGGACTAGCGGGGAAGAGACCCAGTACTTC
CDR3: CAINGGTSGEETQYF

D: -
J: TRBJ1-1
size: -
V: TRBV2
DNA: TGTGCCAGCAGTGAATCGTGGGAGGTCATGAACACTGAAGCTTTCTTT
CDR3: CASSESWEVMNTEAFF